This T cell receptor (beta chain) was profiled in a study of T cell repertoires in cytomegalovirus infection. Overall study context: Both recently identified HLA-C-restricted and well-studied HLA-B-restricted CMV epitopes were used in the study. It was the public TCR beta signatures that indicated both CMV infection and matching HLA type.

Trimming left V 5 bases short and J 3 bases short, with 14 bases between. Germline CDR1 and CDR2: MNHEY and SMNVEV (reference sequence). This CDR3 has 14 amino acids. TCRdb reprocessed the reads via MiXCR and lists one record per CDR3 protein. The sample lists around 900,000 distinct CDR3 sequences; around 29% were seen once. The study, taken as a whole, reports: CMV-specific TCR beta clonotypes restricted by HLA-C were the ones dominating the ex vivo response. Using cumulative public TCR beta family frequency, the authors identified those who carried CMV together with the relevant HLA.

About this clonotype itself: Its antigen remains unidentified.

V and J are TRBV27 and TRBJ2-7; a possible D gene is TRBD1 (6 bases). This specimen consisted of cultured CD8+ T cells from PBMCs, obtained from culture after CMV antigen stimulation. The sequence derives from a human donor in good health (CMV status not recorded). Some clones in this sample may be carry-over from other donors' samples. In DNA, the CDR3 is TGTGCCAGCAGTCCGGACAGCATGAACTACGAGCAGTACGTC. Encoded protein: CASSPDSMNYEQYV.